The 9 T cell receptor beta chains listed next were all sequenced from one sample in a study of T cells after yellow fever vaccination. MiXCR, run by TCRdb on the 5' RACE reads, gives a single entry per CDR3 protein. Here the sample spans some 560,000 distinct CDR3 sequences, around 16% being singletons. The sequencing used PBMCs, collected around 5 days after the first yellow fever vaccination. All receptors derive from a man younger than 35 who received the YFV17D yellow fever vaccine.

The V gene is TRBV20-1, the J gene TRBJ2-7; the D call may be TRBD1 or TRBD2 (5 bases each). V was pared by 7 bases and J by 2 bases, with 12 bases between. The CDR3 extends over 12 amino acids. Germline lookup yields CDR1 DFQATT and CDR2 SNEGSKA (reference sequence). The CDR3: CSGLKGAYEQYV. The CDR3 bases are TGCAGTGGACTAAAAGGGGCCTACGAGCAGTACGTC.

The V call is TRBV7-2, the J call TRBJ1-1, with 7 bases identical to TRBD1. CDR3 length: 12 amino acids. Germline CDR1 and CDR2: SGHTA and FQGNSA. V trimming: 6 bases; J trimming: 7 bases; junction bases outside the gene matches: 5. The CDR3 region is CASSRDSFEAFF. CDR3 sequence (DNA): TGTGCCAGCAGTAGGGACAGCTTTGAAGCTTTCTTT.

The CDR3 DNA is TGTGCTAGTGGTTTGGGACACAGCTACGGGTACAATGAGCAGTTCTTC. Translated, it gives CASGLGHSYGYNEQFF. The V call is TRBV12-5, the J call TRBJ2-1; no clear D gene. The CDR3 loop spans 16 amino acids. Deletions cut 1 base from V and 4 bases from J, with 14 bases between. CDR1 and CDR2 (germline): LGHNT, FRNRAP.

This clonotype was counted only a few times. The rearrangement uses TRBV5-1 and TRBJ2-1; 8 bases match TRBD1. Germline CDR1 is SGHRS and CDR2 is YFSETQ. Germline trimming cut 0 bases from V and 5 bases from J; bases unmatched to any gene: 4. This CDR3 comprises 15 residues. CDR3 in amino acids: CASSLDRTGHNEQFF. CDR3 in DNA: TGCGCCAGCAGCTTGGACAGGACAGGGCACAATGAGCAGTTCTTC.

The V call is TRBV3-1, the J call TRBJ2-7, with D hard to call. V shed 5 bases and J shed 0 bases, with 11 bases lying between them. The CDR3 covers 14 residues. Germline-derived CDR1 and CDR2 are LGHDT and YNNKEL (reference sequence). The CDR3, as DNA: TGTGCCAGCAGCGGGAAGGCCAGCTCCTACGAGCAGTACTTC. This codes for CASSGKASSYEQYF.

This clonotype was detected only a few times. The rearrangement uses TRBV20-1 and TRBJ2-1; 9 positions match TRBD1. With 6 bases clipped from V and 12 bases from J, the junction kept 18 bases outside the gene matches. CDR1 and CDR2 (germline): DFQATT, SNEGSKA (reference sequence). The CDR3 length is 15 residues. The CDR3 protein is CSAPRPGTGRFMQFF. The CDR3 region has the DNA TGCAGTGCCCCCCGCCCCGGGACAGGGAGATTTATGCAGTTCTTC.

The rearrangement joins TRBV5-1 to TRBJ2-3; TRBD1 is a possible D gene (6 bases). The CDR3 runs 15 residues. The V gene's germline CDR1 is SGHRS and CDR2 YFSETQ. Between the trimmed V and J ends, which lost 0 bases and 0 bases, there was a span of 8 bases. Here the CDR3 reads CASSLEQGSTDTQYF. CDR3 nucleotides: TGCGCCAGCAGCTTGGAACAGGGAAGCACAGATACGCAGTATTTT.

This chain links TRBV7-2 with TRBJ2-3; 9 nucleotides agree with TRBD2. Germline lookup yields CDR1 SGHTA and CDR2 FQGNSA. V lost 5 bases and J lost 8; bases outside the gene matches: 11. CDR3 length: 15 residues. This CDR3 reads CASSSGGTLSGTQYF. CDR3 DNA: TGTGCCAGCAGCAGCGGGGGGACCCTTAGCGGTACGCAGTATTTT.

The chain combines TRBV12-3 or TRBV12-4 with TRBJ2-1; 7 nucleotides line up with TRBD2. This CDR3 spans 17 amino acids. Trimming took 0 bases from V and 9 from J; bases not matched to a gene: 14. CDR3 in DNA: TGTGCCAGCAGTTTAGCGGGGAGGGAGGGACGTAGGAGTGAGCAGTTCTTC. It yields the protein CASSLAGREGRRSEQFF.